The entry that follows covers one T cell receptor (beta chain) sequence. The antigen is not known. Lysates of CMV-infected fibroblasts at around 9.1 ug/mL stimulated these cells. CD40L-negative CD69-negative CD45RO-high memory CD4+ T cells were sorted as populations depleted of antigen-responding cells. These HIV-1-infected adults initiated suppressive ART in chronic infection. Undetectable plasma HIV-1 RNA below 50 copies/mL lasted at least 4 years. Before stimulation, PBMCs underwent CD8+ T cell depletion. This sample was taken from a study of persistence of HIV-infected CD4 T cells. General study results and limits: Degenerate expanded CDR3beta sequences were enriched among CMV- and Gag-responding cells.

V gave up 0 bases and J gave up 2 bases; unmatched junction bases: 2. The CDR3 runs 14 residues. Germline CDR1 reads SGDLS; CDR2 reads YYNGEE. The immunoSEQ assay was version 4, run in survey mode. Using immunoSEQ multiplex PCR, the repertoire was profiled, and TCRdb retains in-frame clones only, with some absent. The sample has 35,000 to 40,000 clones; around 80% are singletons. This clonotype originated in an adult man with HIV who was CMV-seropositive. J is TRBJ2-7 and V is TRBV9, with 7 positions matching TRBD1. The sample in question was CD4+ T cells sorted from PBMCs after approximately 20-hour stimulation, obtained from a patient who received antiretroviral therapy. This CDR3 reads CASSVDGTAYEQYF. In nucleotides, the CDR3 is TGTGCCAGCAGCGTAGATGGGACAGCCTACGAGCAGTACTTC.